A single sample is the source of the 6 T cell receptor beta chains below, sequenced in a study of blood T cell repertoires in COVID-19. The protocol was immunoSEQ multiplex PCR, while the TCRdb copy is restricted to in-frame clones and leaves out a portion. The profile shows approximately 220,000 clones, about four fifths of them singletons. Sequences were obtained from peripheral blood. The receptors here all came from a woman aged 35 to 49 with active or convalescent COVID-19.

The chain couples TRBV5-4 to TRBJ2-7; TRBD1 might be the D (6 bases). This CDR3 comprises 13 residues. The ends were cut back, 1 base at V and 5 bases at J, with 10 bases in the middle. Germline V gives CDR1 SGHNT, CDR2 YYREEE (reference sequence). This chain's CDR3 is CASSLPNRDEQYF. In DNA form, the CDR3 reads TGTGCCAGCAGCTTGCCAAACAGGGACGAGCAGTACTTC.

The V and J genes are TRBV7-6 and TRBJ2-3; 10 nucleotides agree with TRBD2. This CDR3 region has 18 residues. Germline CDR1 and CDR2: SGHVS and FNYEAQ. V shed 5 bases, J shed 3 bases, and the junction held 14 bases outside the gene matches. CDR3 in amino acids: CASSPSPTTGLATDTQYF. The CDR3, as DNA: TGTGCCAGCAGCCCCTCTCCAACCACGGGACTAGCGACAGATACGCAGTATTTT.

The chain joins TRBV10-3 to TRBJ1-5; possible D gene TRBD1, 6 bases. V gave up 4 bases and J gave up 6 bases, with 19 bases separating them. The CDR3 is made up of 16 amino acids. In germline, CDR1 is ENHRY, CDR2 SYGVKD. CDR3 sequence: CAISAQRGGPGQPQHF. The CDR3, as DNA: TGTGCCATCAGTGCCCAGCGGGGGGGGCCAGGTCAGCCCCAGCATTTT.

The CDR3 sequence: CASSYSRTGSSYEQYF. The CDR3 DNA sequence: TGTGCCAGCAGTTACTCTCGGACAGGGAGCTCCTACGAGCAGTACTTC. V usage is TRBV6-5 and J usage is TRBJ2-7, with 8 bases lining up with TRBD1. With V trimmed by 0 bases and J by 0 bases, 4 bases remained unmatched. This CDR3 is 16 amino acids long. Looked up from germline, CDR1 is MNHEY and CDR2 is SVGAGI.

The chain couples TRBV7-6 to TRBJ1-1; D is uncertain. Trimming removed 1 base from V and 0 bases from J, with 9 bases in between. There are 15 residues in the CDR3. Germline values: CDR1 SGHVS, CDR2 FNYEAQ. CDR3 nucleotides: TGTGCCAGCAGCTTAGAAGGGAGTATGAACACTGAAGCTTTCTTT. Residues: CASSLEGSMNTEAFF.

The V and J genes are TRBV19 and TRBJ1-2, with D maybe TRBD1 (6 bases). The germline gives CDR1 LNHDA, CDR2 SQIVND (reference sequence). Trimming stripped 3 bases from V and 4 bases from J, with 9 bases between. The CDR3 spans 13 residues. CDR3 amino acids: CASSIGTFYGYTF. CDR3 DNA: TGTGCCAGTAGTATCGGGACATTCTATGGCTACACCTTC.